One sample yielded the 7 T cell receptor beta chains listed below, sequenced in a study of blood T cell repertoires in COVID-19. Produced via immunoSEQ multiplex PCR; TCRdb's table is partial and in-frame only. The table has some 56,000 clones, less than 90% seen once. The specimen sequenced was peripheral blood. The receptors shown here come from an elderly woman with acute or convalescent COVID-19.

In this sample, this clone turned up once. The chain employs TRBV9 and TRBJ2-3; 11 bases fit TRBD2. This CDR3 spans 15 amino acids. Germline-derived CDR1 and CDR2 are SGDLS and YYNGEE. With 2 bases clipped from V and 1 base from J, the junction kept 0 bases outside the gene matches. This chain's CDR3 is CASSVSGGGTDTQYF. The CDR3 bases are TGTGCCAGCAGCGTTAGCGGGGGGGGCACAGATACGCAGTATTTT.

The rearrangement links TRBV6-5 to TRBJ1-2; a possible D gene is TRBD1 (5 bases). The CDR3 extends over 13 amino acids. Per germline, CDR1 MNHEY and CDR2 SVGAGI. With 8 bases removed from V and 2 bases from J, the gap between germline ends came to 12 bases. The CDR3 nucleotides read TGTGCCAGCTGCGGGGGTATAAACTATGGCTACACCTTC. Amino acid sequence: CASCGGINYGYTF.

The chain is built from TRBV11-2 and TRBJ1-6; 8 positions match TRBD1. The ends lost 5 bases at V and 4 bases at J; junction bases unmatched: 7. Germline V gene lookup returns CDR1 SGHAT and CDR2 FQNNGV. This CDR3 contains 16 residues. The CDR3 is CASSQGAPGYNSPLHF. The DNA for the CDR3 is TGTGCCAGCAGCCAGGGGGCGCCAGGATATAATTCACCCCTCCACTTT. Full variable domain (remainder filled in from reference TRBV11-2 and TRBJ1-6): EAGVAQSPRYKIIEKRQSVAFWCNPISGHATLYWYQQILGQGPKLLIQFQNNGVVDDSQLPKDRFSAERLKGVDSTLKIQPAKLEDSAVYLCASSQGAPGYNSPLHFGNGTRLTVT.

This chain uses TRBV27 with TRBJ1-6; tentative D call: TRBD1 (5 bases). Germline CDR1 and CDR2: MNHEY and SMNVEV (reference sequence). With 3 bases removed from V and 8 bases from J, the gap between germline ends came to 11 bases. This CDR3 is built from 14 residues. The CDR3 DNA sequence: TGTGCCAGCAGTTTTTGGGGGGGGGATTCACCCCTCCACTTT. Its translation is CASSFWGGDSPLHF.

V usage is TRBV27 and J usage is TRBJ1-2, with 10 bases that match TRBD1. The CDR3 sequence is 15 residues long. After removal of 5 bases from V and 3 bases from J, the junction contained 6 bases not matched to a gene. Germline loops: CDR1 MNHEY, CDR2 SMNVEV (reference sequence). CDR3 sequence (DNA): TGTGCCAGCAGTCAAAAGACAGGGGGCGACTATGGCTACACCTTC. It yields the protein CASSQKTGGDYGYTF.

This clone was seen only once. CDR3 sequence reads: CAISPTQGNIQYF. CDR3 DNA: TGTGCCATCAGCCCTACGCAGGGTAACATTCAGTACTTC. The rearrangement joins TRBV10-3 to TRBJ2-4; D is perhaps TRBD1 (5 bases). The V and J ends lost 6 bases and 7 bases respectively, with 13 bases between them. Germline V gene data show CDR1 as ENHRY and CDR2 as SYGVKD. The CDR3 is made up of 13 amino acids.

The V and J genes are TRBV21-1 and TRBJ2-7; the table assigns TRBD2, which was not confirmed against the DNA. TRBV21-1 constitutes a pseudogene. This CDR3 has 17 residues. CDR3 sequence: CASSKGASGGANYEQYF. Written as DNA, the CDR3 is TGTGCCAGCAGCAAAGGGGCTAGCGGGGGGGCCAACTACGAGCAGTACTTC.